A single sample gave rise to the 32 T cell receptor beta chains below, sequenced in a study of blood T cell repertoires in COVID-19. Clones were read by immunoSEQ multiplex PCR, and TCRdb kept only the in-frame ones, dropping some. The sample lists fewer than 400,000 clones, 85% to 95% occurring once. The sample comprised PBMCs or T cells enriched from blood (not recorded which). These receptors were taken from a woman aged 25-40 years who had been exposed to COVID-19.

This chain links TRBV5-4 with TRBJ1-3; 7 bases line up with TRBD1. The V and J ends lost 0 bases and 4 bases, in that order; junction bases with no gene match: 4. The CDR3 is made up of 15 amino acids. Germline values: CDR1 SGHNT, CDR2 YYREEE (reference sequence). CDR3 in amino acids: CASSLDRGSGNTIYF. The CDR3 region has the DNA TGTGCCAGCAGCTTGGACAGGGGTTCAGGAAACACCATATATTTT.

The chain combines TRBV5-1 with TRBJ2-2, with 9 bases lining up with TRBD1. Germline assignment: CDR1 SGHRS and CDR2 YFSETQ. Trimming cost V 4 bases and J 3 bases; bases outside gene matches: 4. The CDR3 is made up of 15 amino acids. This CDR3 is CASSTGTGYTGELFF. CDR3 in DNA: TGCGCCAGCAGCACGGGGACAGGGTACACCGGGGAGCTGTTTTTT.

CDR3 sequence reads: CASSLGTGSRNTIYF. The CDR3 nucleotides read TGTGCCAGCAGCTTGGGGACAGGGAGTAGAAACACCATATATTTT. This chain links TRBV7-9 with TRBJ1-3, with TRBD1 identical over 9 bases. The germline V gene has CDR1 SEHNR and CDR2 FQNEAQ (reference sequence). With 3 bases clipped from V and 5 bases from J, the junction kept 5 bases outside the gene matches. This CDR3 comprises 15 residues.

This clone was seen just once. The genes are TRBV9 and TRBJ2-5; possible D gene TRBD1, 5 bases. Germline CDR1 reads SGDLS; CDR2 reads YYNGEE. V was trimmed by 0 bases and J by 5 bases, leaving 14 bases between them. The CDR3 contains 15 residues. The CDR3 region has the DNA TGTGCCAGCAGCGTAGAAGGGGATGGCCAGGAGACCCAGTACTTC. This sequence encodes CASSVEGDGQETQYF.

This sequence joins TRBV7-2 and TRBJ2-7; D is perhaps TRBD2 (7 bases). CDR1 is SGHTA, CDR2 FQGNSA, per germline. This CDR3 is built from 15 residues. V gave up 3 bases and J gave up 2 bases, with 14 bases separating them. For the CDR3, the DNA is TGTGCCAGCAGCTTTGGGGAGGGGGGGCCCTACGAGCAGTACTTC. It yields the protein CASSFGEGGPYEQYF.

This clone was counted at least ten times. CDR3 residues: CASSFTLGQGGNQPQHF. CDR3 coding DNA: TGTGCCAGCAGCTTTACCCTAGGACAGGGCGGCAATCAGCCCCAGCATTTT. The chain carries TRBV7-9 and TRBJ1-5; 8 bases line up with TRBD1. J gave up 2 bases and V 3 bases, and 9 bases lay outside the gene matches. Germline V gene lookup returns CDR1 SEHNR and CDR2 FQNEAQ (reference sequence). This CDR3 has 17 amino acids.

The chain employs TRBV7-9 and TRBJ1-1; the D gene is possibly TRBD1 (6 bases). Looked up from germline, CDR1 is SEHNR and CDR2 is FQNEAQ (reference sequence). Trimming shortened V by 10 bases and J by 0 bases, and 21 bases separated the two germline ends. The CDR3 loop spans 16 amino acids. CDR3 DNA sequence: TGTGCCATCTCGTCCCCCCCGGACAGATTGAACACTGAAGCTTTCTTT. This translates into CAISSPPDRLNTEAFF.

The rearrangement uses TRBV5-1 and TRBJ1-4; 7 bases are shared with TRBD1. The J segment lost 8 bases and the V segment lost 3 bases, leaving 4 bases of the junction unmatched. Per germline, CDR1 SGHRS and CDR2 YFSETQ. The CDR3 extends over 13 amino acids. CDR3 sequence: CASSSQGPEKLFF. The CDR3 nucleotides are TGCGCCAGCAGCTCACAGGGGCCAGAAAAACTGTTTTTT.

This chain links TRBV5-6 with TRBJ1-1, with a tentative D call TRBD1 (5 bases). V lost 4 bases, J lost 4 bases, and 17 bases lay in between. There are 15 residues in the CDR3. CDR1 and CDR2 from the germline V gene are SGHDT and YYEEEE. The CDR3, as DNA: TGTGCCAGCAGCCAACTGACAGCCTTTTCCACTGAAGCTTTCTTT. This gives the protein CASSQLTAFSTEAFF.

V and J are TRBV5-1 and TRBJ2-2, with 8 positions matching TRBD2. The J segment lost 5 bases and the V segment lost 1 base, leaving 10 bases of the junction unmatched. The CDR3 has 17 amino acids. In germline, CDR1 is SGHRS, CDR2 YFSETQ. CDR3 in amino acids: CASSLSGGAKGTGELFF. The CDR3 nucleotides are TGCGCCAGCAGCTTGAGCGGGGGCGCGAAGGGAACCGGGGAGCTGTTTTTT.

The chain joins TRBV18 to TRBJ1-2, with D possibly being TRBD1 (6 bases). CDR3 length equals 14 residues. Per germline, CDR1 KGHSH and CDR2 LQKENI. V lost 4 bases to trimming and J lost 3 bases, with 12 bases between them. The CDR3 protein is CASSRGNRDYGYTF. CDR3 DNA sequence: TGTGCCAGCTCACGGGGGAACAGGGACTATGGCTACACCTTC. Filled out from reference TRBV18 and TRBJ1-2, the complete variable domain reads NAGVMQNPRHLVRRRGQEARLRCSPMKGHSHVYWYRQLPEEGLKFMVYLQKENIIDESGMPKERFSAEFPKEGPSILRIQQVVRGDSAAYFCASSRGNRDYGYTFGSGTRLTVV.

V and J are TRBV11-2 and TRBJ2-5; the D gene is possibly TRBD1 (6 bases). Germline assignment: CDR1 SGHAT and CDR2 FQNNGV. The V end lost 5 bases, the J end lost 1 base, and 14 bases lay between the germline ends. This CDR3 contains 15 residues. Written as DNA, the CDR3 is TGTGCCAGCAGCCGACTAACAGGGCTCCAAGAGACCCAGTACTTC. The encoded protein is CASSRLTGLQETQYF.

The chain couples TRBV19 to TRBJ1-2; 8 bases fit TRBD1. Germline trimming cut 4 bases from V and 4 bases from J; bases unmatched to any gene: 5. The CDR3 is 14 amino acids. Germline loops: CDR1 LNHDA, CDR2 SQIVND (reference sequence). The DNA of the CDR3 is TGTGCCAGTAGTAAGGACAGGGAAATCTATGGCTACACCTTC. This translates into CASSKDREIYGYTF. The full variable domain, its missing parts supplied by reference TRBV19 and TRBJ1-2, is DGGITQSPKYLFRKEGQNVTLSCEQNLNHDAMYWYRQDPGQGLRLIYYSQIVNDFQKGDIAEGYSVSREKKESFPLTVTSAQKNPTAFYLCASSKDREIYGYTFGSGTRLTVV.

This chain links TRBV11-2 with TRBJ1-1; the D gene is possibly TRBD1 (6 bases). Germline V gene sequence: CDR1 SGHAT, CDR2 FQNNGV. V lost 3 bases, J lost 4 bases, and 18 bases lay in between. The CDR3 extends over 16 amino acids. The CDR3 is CASSFLGQGPTTEAFF. In DNA form, the CDR3 reads TGTGCCAGCAGCTTTCTGGGCCAGGGGCCCACCACTGAAGCTTTCTTT.

The chain has TRBV27 and TRBJ1-2; 7 nucleotides align to TRBD1. CDR1 MNHEY and CDR2 SMNVEV come from the germline V gene (reference sequence). V lost 5 bases and J lost 3; bases outside the gene matches: 18. The CDR3 is 18 residues long. This chain's CDR3 is CASSLGIPGQLWDYGYTF. The CDR3, as DNA: TGTGCCAGCAGTCTCGGAATTCCGGGACAGCTCTGGGACTATGGCTACACCTTC.

The chain carries TRBV20-1 and TRBJ2-1; no firm D call. V was pared by 3 bases and J by 7 bases, with 7 bases between. In germline, CDR1 is DFQATT, CDR2 SNEGSKA (reference sequence). The CDR3 is 11 residues long. The CDR3 DNA reads TGCAGTGCTAGCTCCCAGAATGAGCAGTTCTTC. Protein sequence: CSASSQNEQFF.

The V gene is TRBV10-3, the J gene TRBJ2-1; perhaps TRBD2 as D (5 bases). Germline values: CDR1 ENHRY, CDR2 SYGVKD. Trimming took 2 bases from V and 12 from J, leaving 14 bases between them. The CDR3 sequence is 13 residues long. The CDR3 spells CAISETRALWQFF. DNA for the CDR3: TGTGCCATCAGTGAGACGCGGGCTCTTTGGCAGTTCTTC.

The chain recombines TRBV5-4 with TRBJ1-4; 9 bases map to TRBD1. Germline V gene lookup returns CDR1 SGHNT and CDR2 YYREEE (reference sequence). There are 15 residues in the CDR3. V lost 4 bases, J lost 8 bases, and 9 bases stayed unmatched. This CDR3 is CASSPTGGREEKLFF. In DNA, the CDR3 is TGTGCCAGCAGCCCTACAGGGGGCCGGGAGGAAAAACTGTTTTTT.

The chain uses TRBV2 and TRBJ1-2; possible D gene TRBD1, 5 bases. This CDR3 contains 14 residues. Deletions cut 8 bases from V and 0 bases from J, with 13 bases between. Germline V gene data show CDR1 as SNHLY and CDR2 as FYNNEI. Written as DNA, the CDR3 is TGTGCCAGCGAGTGGGGGGGTTCTAACTATGGCTACACCTTC. Residues: CASEWGGSNYGYTF.

The rearrangement links TRBV27 to TRBJ2-7; the D is unclear. V lost 2 bases and J lost 2, with 16 bases in between. This CDR3 is 16 amino acids long. Germline CDR1 and CDR2: MNHEY and SMNVEV (reference sequence). For the CDR3, the DNA is TGTGCCAGCAGTTTAATCCTGTCTAGTGGTGCCTACGAGCAGTACTTC. It specifies CASSLILSSGAYEQYF.

CDR3 nucleotide sequence: TGTGCCAGCAGTCCCTCCCCGGGGAGCACTGAAGCTTTCTTT. Encoded protein: CASSPSPGSTEAFF. The chain is built from TRBV7-2 and TRBJ1-1; no definite D call. This CDR3 region has 14 residues. CDR1 SGHTA and CDR2 FQGNSA come from the germline V gene. V was shortened by 6 bases and J by 4 bases, with 15 bases between the two germline ends.

The rearrangement links TRBV6-1 to TRBJ1-4; 11 bases line up with TRBD1. J lost 8 bases, V lost 4 bases, and 12 bases had no gene match. This CDR3 spans 17 amino acids. Germline V gene data show CDR1 as MNHNS and CDR2 as SASEGT. The CDR3 nucleotides are TGTGCCAGCAGTGGCCGTGGGACAGGGGGAGTTAGGGAAAAACTGTTTTTT. The encoded protein is CASSGRGTGGVREKLFF.

For this clone: This sample also contains other DNA sequences that code for the same CDR3. This chain links TRBV5-1 with TRBJ1-1; D is possibly TRBD1 (6 bases). CDR1 is SGHRS, CDR2 YFSETQ, per germline. Trimming cost V 4 bases and J 1 base, with 11 bases left between them. This CDR3 has 14 amino acids. CDR3 amino acids: CASSQDRPNTEAFF. The CDR3 bases are TGCGCCAGCAGCCAAGACAGGCCGAACACTGAAGCTTTCTTT.

The chain combines TRBV2 with TRBJ1-1; D remains ambiguous. Germline assignment: CDR1 SNHLY and CDR2 FYNNEI. Trimming took 7 bases from V and 10 from J, leaving 10 bases between them. The CDR3 sequence is 10 residues long. The CDR3 DNA reads as TGTGCCAGCACCGAACCGGGAGCTTTCTTT. Amino acids: CASTEPGAFF.

The chain combines TRBV6-5 with TRBJ1-4; D gene unclear. The germline V gene encodes CDR1 MNHEY and CDR2 SVGAGI. This CDR3 is built from 13 residues. Trimming stripped 7 bases from V and 3 bases from J, with 9 bases between. The CDR3 nucleotides are TGTGCCAGCAAAGGGAGGGCTAATGAAAAACTGTTTTTT. Translating it yields CASKGRANEKLFF.

This chain uses TRBV5-1 with TRBJ1-2; D ambiguous. The CDR3 runs 13 residues. Germline lookup yields CDR1 SGHRS and CDR2 YFSETQ. Trimming left V 0 bases short and J 8 bases short, with 11 bases between. CDR3 loop: CASSLAEVRGYTF. The CDR3 DNA is TGCGCCAGCAGCTTGGCCGAGGTTCGGGGCTACACCTTC.

This chain joins TRBV27 and TRBJ1-2, with 7 bases fitting TRBD1. The CDR3 length is 15 residues. J lost 5 bases, V lost 6 bases, and 12 bases had no gene match. CDR1 and CDR2 (germline): MNHEY, SMNVEV (reference sequence). The CDR3 DNA reads as TGTGCCAGCAGCCCTGTCGACAGGGCGCAGTATGGCTACACCTTC. This codes for CASSPVDRAQYGYTF.

V usage is TRBV3-1 (or the pseudogene TRBV3-2) and J usage is TRBJ1-6; D is unresolved. Deletions cut 0 bases from V and 4 bases from J, with 10 bases between. The CDR3 loop spans 16 amino acids. Germline loops: CDR1 LGHDT, CDR2 YNNKEL (reference sequence). CDR3 in DNA: TGTGCCAGCAGCCAAGATGCAGGCGCTTATAATTCACCCCTCCACTTT. Translated: CASSQDAGAYNSPLHF.

In this sample, this clone turned up a few times. The genes are TRBV10-1 and TRBJ2-7; 8 bases are a match to TRBD1. This CDR3 has 15 amino acids. Germline V gene lookup returns CDR1 WNHNN and CDR2 SYGVQD (reference sequence). The trim removed 4 bases at V and 3 bases at J, leaving 8 bases unmatched. The CDR3 here is CASSGGPGQGYEQYF. Here the CDR3 DNA reads TGCGCCAGCAGTGGGGGCCCCGGACAGGGCTACGAGCAGTACTTC.

This chain links TRBV6-6 with TRBJ1-5; 9 nucleotides line up with TRBD1. Losses at the gene ends were 5 bases for V and 6 bases for J; bases not matched to a gene: 11. The length of the CDR3 is 16 residues. The germline gives CDR1 MNHNY, CDR2 SVGAGI (reference sequence). The CDR3 DNA reads TGTGCCAGCAGTACACATAGACAGGGGGGGCGTCAGCCCCAGCATTTT. Residues: CASSTHRQGGRQPQHF.

The gene calls are TRBV7-8 and TRBJ2-7; D unresolved. Germline values: CDR1 SGHVS, CDR2 FQNEAQ. The CDR3 has 16 residues. Trimming removed 0 bases at V and 1 base at J, with 13 bases between. CDR3 amino acids: CASSLARIQSSYEQYF. The CDR3 coding sequence is TGTGCCAGCAGCTTAGCCAGGATCCAGAGTTCCTACGAGCAGTACTTC.

This chain joins TRBV3-1 (or the pseudogene TRBV3-2) and TRBJ1-2; D not resolved. Germline loops: CDR1 LGHDT, CDR2 YNNKEL (reference sequence). Trimming removed 4 bases at V and 4 bases at J, with 13 bases between. This CDR3 has 14 amino acids. CDR3 in DNA: TGTGCCAGCAGCCTTACCGCAGAAGTCTATGGCTACACCTTC. Protein: CASSLTAEVYGYTF.